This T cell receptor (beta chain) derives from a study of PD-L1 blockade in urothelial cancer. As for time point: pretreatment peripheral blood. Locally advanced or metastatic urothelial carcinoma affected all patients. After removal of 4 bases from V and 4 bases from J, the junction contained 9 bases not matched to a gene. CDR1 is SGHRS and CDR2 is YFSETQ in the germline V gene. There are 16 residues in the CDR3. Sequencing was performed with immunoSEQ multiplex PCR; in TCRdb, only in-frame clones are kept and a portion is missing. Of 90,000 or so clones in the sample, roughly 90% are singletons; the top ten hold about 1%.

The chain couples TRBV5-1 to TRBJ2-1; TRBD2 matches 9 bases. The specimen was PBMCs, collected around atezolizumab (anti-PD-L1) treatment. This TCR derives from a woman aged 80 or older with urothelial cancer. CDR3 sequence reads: CASSPETSGKYNEQFF. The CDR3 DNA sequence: TGCGCCAGCAGCCCCGAGACTAGCGGAAAATACAATGAGCAGTTCTTC. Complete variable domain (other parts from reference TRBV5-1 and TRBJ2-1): KAGVTQTPRYLIKTRGQQVTLSCSPISGHRSVSWYQQTPGQGLQFLFEYFSETQRNKGNFPGRFSGRQFSNSRSEMNVSTLELGDSALYLCASSPETSGKYNEQFFGPGTRLTVL.